The table lists the clone carrying this T cell receptor beta chain with many counts. Its target is not known. The V and J ends lost 5 bases and 2 bases respectively, with 21 bases between them. Germline loops: CDR1 SGHTA, CDR2 FQGNSA. CDR3 size: 17 residues. This sample stems from a study of T cell repertoires in cytomegalovirus infection. Study summary: Recently identified HLA-C-restricted and well-studied HLA-B-restricted CMV epitopes were used.

Study-level results: CMV-specific HLA-C-restricted TCR beta clonotypes dominated the ex vivo response. Accumulated public TCR beta family frequency recognized individuals carrying CMV together with the relevant HLA.

From the reads, TCRdb called clonotypes with MiXCR, one entry per CDR3 protein. The sample holds hundreds of thousands of distinct CDR3 sequences; roughly 31% are singletons and the top ten take 11% to 15%. This material consisted of cultured CD8+ T cells from PBMCs, taken from culture after CMV antigen stimulation. The chain recombines TRBV7-2 with TRBJ2-5; tentative D call: TRBD1 (5 bases). The TCR comes from a human donor in good health (CMV status not recorded). Some clones in this sample may be carry-over from other donors' samples. CDR3 sequence: CASSIRTYIPNQETQYF. In DNA form, the CDR3 reads TGTGCCAGCAGCATCAGGACATACATACCCAATCAAGAGACCCAGTACTTC.